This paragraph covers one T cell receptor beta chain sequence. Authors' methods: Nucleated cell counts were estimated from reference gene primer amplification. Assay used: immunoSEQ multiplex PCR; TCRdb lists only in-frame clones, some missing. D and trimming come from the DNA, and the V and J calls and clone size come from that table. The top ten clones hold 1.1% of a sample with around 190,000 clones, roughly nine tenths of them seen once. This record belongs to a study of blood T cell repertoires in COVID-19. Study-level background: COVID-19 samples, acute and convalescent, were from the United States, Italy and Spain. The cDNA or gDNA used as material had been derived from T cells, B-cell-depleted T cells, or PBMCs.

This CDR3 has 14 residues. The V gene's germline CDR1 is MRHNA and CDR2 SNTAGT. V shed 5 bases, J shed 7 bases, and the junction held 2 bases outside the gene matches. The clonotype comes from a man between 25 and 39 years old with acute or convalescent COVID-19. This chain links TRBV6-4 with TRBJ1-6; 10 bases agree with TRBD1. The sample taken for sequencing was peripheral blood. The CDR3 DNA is TGTGCCAGCAGTCGGGACAGGGGAAATTCACCCCTCCACTTT. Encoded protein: CASSRDRGNSPLHF.